Each of the 31 T cell receptor beta chains below was sequenced from the same sample in a study of blood T cells in healthy people across ages. Primers used in a second PCR of about 7 to 11 cycles were a sample-barcoded 5' primer and a J-beta primer mix. TCRdb fed the 5' RACE reads into MiXCR, producing one record per CDR3 protein. The repertoire holds 800,000 to 950,000 distinct CDR3 sequences, with 25% to 30% as singletons. The same sample was also used in a study of T cells of mothers and their children.

What was sequenced was blood. The origin of the receptors is a woman between 40 and 55 years old in good health.

This clonotype turned up a few times. This rearrangement joins TRBV30 to TRBJ2-1; the D gene is possibly TRBD1 (6 bases). Germline loops: CDR1 GTSNPN, CDR2 SVGIG (reference sequence). The V end was cut by 4 bases, the J end by 0 bases, with 13 bases between. The CDR3 totals 15 residues. The CDR3 here is CAWTPGQLSYNEQFF. The CDR3, as DNA: TGTGCCTGGACTCCCGGACAGCTCTCCTACAATGAGCAGTTCTTC.

The table lists this clonotype with a few counts. The rearrangement joins TRBV24-1 to TRBJ1-4; TRBD1 agrees at 9 bases. Unmatched junction bases numbered 7, after V lost 4 bases and J lost 5 bases. The CDR3 sequence is 16 residues long. Germline assignment: CDR1 KGHDR and CDR2 SFDVKD. The CDR3 region has the DNA TGTGCCACCAGTGACCGTCGACAGGGGGGGAATGAAAAACTGTTTTTT. The encoded protein is CATSDRRQGGNEKLFF.

Notes on this clonotype: At one boundary the junction diverges from the germline segment, which might be a read error. This chain links TRBV7-9 with TRBJ2-6; D is possibly TRBD2 (6 bases). This CDR3 has 14 amino acids. Germline V gene sequence: CDR1 SEHNR, CDR2 FQNEAQ (reference sequence). CDR3 sequence reads: CASSRDGGANVRTF. The CDR3 bases are TGTGCCAGCAGCCGGGACGGAGGGGCCAACGTCCGGACTTTC.

This clonotype was picked up many times. The chain employs TRBV12-3 or TRBV12-4 and TRBJ2-7, with D perhaps matching TRBD2 (5 bases). The CDR3 has 13 residues. V lost 3 bases, J lost 7 bases, and 13 bases lay in between. CDR3: CASSFGVVSEQYF. In DNA, the CDR3 is TGTGCCAGCAGTTTCGGGGTCGTGAGTGAGCAGTACTTC.

This clonotype was counted between two and nine times. This chain joins TRBV28 and TRBJ1-6, with D tentatively TRBD1 (5 bases). The ends were cut back, 5 bases at V and 0 bases at J, with 17 bases in the middle. CDR3 length equals 18 residues. From germline, CDR1 is MDHEN and CDR2 SYDVKM. In nucleotides, the CDR3 is TGTGCCAGCAGTACTACAGGATTCCCGAGCTCCTATAATTCACCCCTCCACTTT. The encoded protein is CASSTTGFPSSYNSPLHF.

This clonotype has more than one count but fewer than ten. The chain joins TRBV7-2 to TRBJ1-1; TRBD1 might be the D (5 bases). The CDR3 is 15 amino acids. The V gene's germline CDR1 is SGHTA and CDR2 FQGNSA. The V end was cut by 3 bases, the J end by 3 bases, with 14 bases between. The CDR3 DNA reads TGTGCCAGCAGCTTGGCTGGGGGTCTACACACTGAAGCTTTCTTT. Translation gives CASSLAGGLHTEAFF.

Remarks on this clonotype: It may be a read error: a sequence one base away is much more abundant. The chain links TRBV7-6 to TRBJ2-7; 8 bases agree with TRBD1. The ends lost 4 bases at V and 2 bases at J; junction bases unmatched: 4. CDR1 and CDR2 from the germline V gene are SGHVS and FNYEAQ. The CDR3 has 14 amino acids. The chain's CDR3 is CASSWTGNPYEQYF. Written as DNA, the CDR3 is TGTGCCAGCAGCTGGACAGGGAACCCCTACGAGCAGTACTTC.

This clonotype was seen more than once but under ten times. The gene calls are TRBV6-1 and TRBJ2-1; a weak D match, TRBD2 (5 bases). CDR1 and CDR2 from the germline V gene are MNHNS and SASEGT. The V gene lost 7 bases and the J gene lost 6 bases, with 16 bases spanning the gap. The CDR3 consists of 14 residues. CDR3 region: CASTEHGLVNEQFF. The DNA of the CDR3 is TGTGCCAGCACCGAACACGGACTTGTCAATGAGCAGTTCTTC.

The sample holds a few counts of this clonotype. The rearrangement uses TRBV18 and TRBJ1-6; 7 bases fit TRBD1. The CDR3 is 15 residues long. Germline V CDR1 and CDR2: KGHSH, LQKENI. Trimming at V came to 6 bases and at J to 7 bases, leaving 9 bases not matched to a gene. CDR3 protein: CASSPDRALNSPLHF. The DNA for the CDR3 is TGTGCCAGCTCCCCTGACAGGGCCCTGAATTCACCCCTCCACTTT.

This clonotype was seen only a few times. The gene calls are TRBV7-3 and TRBJ1-2; perhaps TRBD1 as D (6 bases). This CDR3 is 17 amino acids long. Deletions cut 3 bases from V and 0 bases from J, with 17 bases between. Per the germline V gene, CDR1 is SGHTA and CDR2 is FQGTGA. CDR3 coding DNA: TGTGCCAGCAGCTTCTACCGGACAGTCTTTACTAACTATGGCTACACCTTC. Protein product: CASSFYRTVFTNYGYTF.

This clonotype showed up just a few times. Here the CDR3 DNA reads TGTGCCAGCAGCTCCCTTGACAGGGGGCGAGGTTCACCCCTCCACTTT. Its protein product is CASSSLDRGRGSPLHF. The rearrangement joins TRBV7-2 to TRBJ1-6, with TRBD1 matching 10 bases. Germline V lookup: CDR1 SGHTA, CDR2 FQGNSA. V lost 4 bases and J lost 9; bases outside the gene matches: 9. The CDR3 has 16 residues.

The chain carries TRBV4-1 and TRBJ2-5; 15 nucleotides match TRBD2. V lost 4 bases to trimming and J lost 2 bases; unmatched junction nucleotides: 5. Germline assignment: CDR1 MGHRA and CDR2 YSYEKL. The CDR3 contains 17 residues. The CDR3 is CASSRAGTSGGQETQYF. In DNA, the CDR3 is TGCGCCAGCAGCCGCGCCGGGACTAGCGGGGGGCAAGAGACCCAGTACTTC.

A few counts support this clonotype. This rearrangement joins TRBV13 to TRBJ1-1; 8 nucleotides align to TRBD1. The CDR3 is made up of 18 amino acids. CDR1 and CDR2 (germline): PRHDT, FYEKMQ (reference sequence). With V trimmed by 0 bases and J by 0 bases, 9 bases remained unmatched. CDR3 bases: TGTGCCAGCAGCTTAGGGGACAGGGCCAGGAAGATGAACACTGAAGCTTTCTTT. As protein: CASSLGDRARKMNTEAFF.

The rearrangement links TRBV6-5 to TRBJ2-1; D not resolved. Germline V gene lookup returns CDR1 MNHEY and CDR2 SVGAGI. The CDR3 length is 12 residues. The V end was cut by 4 bases, the J end by 15 bases, with 16 bases between. This CDR3 is CASSSRRSVWFF. CDR3 sequence (DNA): TGTGCCAGCAGTTCCAGGCGGTCCGTTTGGTTCTTC.

This chain uses TRBV27 with TRBJ2-5; the match to TRBD2 covers 9 bases. The CDR3 has 16 residues. V lost 8 bases, J lost 2 bases, and 12 bases stayed unmatched. Germline V gene data show CDR1 as MNHEY and CDR2 as SMNVEV (reference sequence). In DNA form, the CDR3 reads TGTGCCAGCTCTACTAGGGCGGGGGGGCCTCAAGAGACCCAGTACTTC. Translated, it gives CASSTRAGGPQETQYF.

This chain links TRBV2 with TRBJ2-2; 10 bases line up with TRBD2. V was clipped by 6 bases and J by 0 bases; unmatched bases: 1. Germline V gene data show CDR1 as SNHLY and CDR2 as FYNNEI. This CDR3 is 15 amino acids long. The chain's CDR3 is CASRLAGTNTGELFF. CDR3 DNA: TGTGCCAGCAGACTAGCGGGGACGAACACCGGGGAGCTGTTTTTT.

The chain is built from TRBV4-2 and TRBJ1-2; D unclear. In germline, CDR1 is LGHNA, CDR2 YNFKEQ. This CDR3 is built from 13 residues. Trimming took 8 bases from V and 2 from J, leaving 12 bases between them. The CDR3 nucleotides are TGTGCCAGCGCCGCGGGAGGGAACTATGGCTACACCTTC. Its protein product is CASAAGGNYGYTF.

The gene calls are TRBV9 and TRBJ2-3, with a tentative D call TRBD2 (5 bases). The CDR3 is 16 residues long. Trimming removed 3 bases from V and 2 bases from J, with 16 bases in between. The germline CDR1 and CDR2 sequences are SGDLS and YYNGEE. CDR3 sequence (DNA): TGTGCCAGCAGCGCCCAAGTGGAGCGGTTCACAGATACGCAGTATTTT. Encoded protein: CASSAQVERFTDTQYF.

This clonotype was seen ten or more times. V and J are TRBV12-3 or TRBV12-4 and TRBJ2-7; D is perhaps TRBD1 or TRBD2 (5 bases each). Between the trimmed V and J ends, which lost 7 bases and 2 bases, there was a span of 15 bases. The length of the CDR3 is 14 residues. This chain's CDR3 is CASTLGTDAYEQYF. As DNA, the CDR3 is TGTGCCAGCACCCTGGGGACGGACGCCTACGAGCAGTACTTC.

This clonotype was observed a single time. CDR3 loop: CASSLTGFTGELFF. The CDR3 DNA sequence: TGTGCCAGCAGCTTGACAGGGTTCACCGGGGAGCTGTTTTTT. The rearrangement joins TRBV5-6 to TRBJ2-2, with TRBD1 as a possible D gene (6 bases). The CDR3 covers 14 residues. Trimming shortened V by 1 base and J by 4 bases, and 8 bases separated the two germline ends. The V gene's germline CDR1 is SGHDT and CDR2 YYEEEE.

Note on this clonotype: One base away lies a much larger clone, so this may be a sequencing read error. The J gene is TRBJ1-4, the V gene TRBV7-2, with TRBD1 matching 8 bases. This CDR3 is built from 14 residues. With V trimmed by 8 bases and J by 7 bases, 9 bases remained unmatched. Germline values: CDR1 SGHTA, CDR2 FQGNSA. The CDR3 loop is CASCQDRGGEKLFF. CDR3 DNA: TGTGCCAGCTGCCAAGACAGGGGAGGTGAAAAACTGTTTTTT.

This clonotype has at least ten counts. The chain couples TRBV28 to TRBJ2-7; the match to TRBD2 covers 12 bases. Germline loops: CDR1 MDHEN, CDR2 SYDVKM. The V and J ends lost 6 bases and 1 base, in that order; junction bases with no gene match: 13. The CDR3 extends over 18 amino acids. The CDR3 DNA sequence: TGTGCCAGCAGCCTCTCGGGGCTAGCGGGGGGGTTTTCCTACGAGCAGTACTTC. Its translation: CASSLSGLAGGFSYEQYF.

Concerning this clonotype itself: A junction end diverges from the germline sequence, so it may reflect a read error. The V call is TRBV12-3 or TRBV12-4, the J call TRBJ2-3; TRBD2 aligns across 7 bases. This CDR3 region has 16 residues. CDR3 in DNA: TGTGCCAGCAGTCCCCCCGTGGGAGGGGCTACAGATGCGCAGTATTTT. As protein: CASSPPVGGATDAQYF.

The table lists this clonotype with a few counts. One end of the junction fails to match germline, which may point to a read error. This rearrangement joins TRBV18 to TRBJ2-5; possibly TRBD1 or TRBD2 for D (5 bases each). Per the germline V gene, CDR1 is KGHSH and CDR2 is LQKENI. The CDR3 spans 14 residues. This chain's CDR3 is CASSRSGTEETQYF. As DNA, the CDR3 is TGTGCCAGCTCACGCTCCGGGACGGAAGAGACTCAGTACTTC.

This clonotype was recorded many times. The rearrangement joins TRBV5-1 to TRBJ2-7; TRBD1 agrees at 11 bases. The germline CDR1 and CDR2 sequences are SGHRS and YFSETQ. There are 17 residues in the CDR3. Unmatched junction bases numbered 11, after V lost 1 base and J lost 5 bases. The DNA for the CDR3 is TGCGCCAGCAGCTTGAGCCCTCCGGGACAGGGGGTCAACGAGCAGTACTTC. Translation: CASSLSPPGQGVNEQYF.

This chain uses TRBV4-1 with TRBJ2-1, with 9 bases matching TRBD2. This CDR3 region has 20 residues. With 0 bases clipped from V and 0 bases from J, the junction kept 12 bases outside the gene matches. From germline, CDR1 is MGHRA and CDR2 YSYEKL. DNA for the CDR3: TGCGCCAGCAGCCAAGAGCCTCGACTAGCGGCTTCCCCCTCCTACAATGAGCAGTTCTTC. Encoded protein: CASSQEPRLAASPSYNEQFF.

This clonotype was detected ten times or more. The J gene is TRBJ2-7, the V gene TRBV5-1, with D maybe TRBD1 (6 bases). The V and J ends lost 4 bases and 4 bases respectively, with 15 bases between them. The CDR3 has 14 residues. Germline V gene lookup returns CDR1 SGHRS and CDR2 YFSETQ. CDR3 residues: CASSPGQFQYEQYF. The CDR3 DNA reads as TGCGCCAGCAGCCCCGGACAGTTCCAATACGAGCAGTACTTC.

To note about this clonotype: Just one base apart from a much larger clone, this may be a read error. The V call is TRBV11-1, the J call TRBJ2-3; possibly TRBD2 for D (5 bases). The CDR3 contains 14 residues. Looked up from germline, CDR1 is SGHAT and CDR2 is FQDESV (reference sequence). CDR3 amino acids: CANSLASSTDTQYF. In nucleotides, the CDR3 is TGTGCCAACAGCTTAGCGAGCAGCACAGATACGCAGTATTTT.

This clonotype was detected a few times. One end of the junction does not line up with germline, which may come from a read error. The CDR3 bases are TGTGCCGGCAGCTTAGATTCAGGGCCGGAGACCCAGTACTTC. This translates into CAGSLDSGPETQYF. The chain couples TRBV11-2 to TRBJ2-5; D possibly corresponds to TRBD1 (5 bases). The CDR3 covers 14 residues. Germline CDR1 and CDR2: SGHAT and FQNNGV.

The rearrangement uses TRBV7-9 and TRBJ2-1; D gene unclear. Germline V gives CDR1 SEHNR, CDR2 FQNEAQ (reference sequence). V was clipped by 5 bases and J by 0 bases, with 17 bases between them. CDR3 length: 17 amino acids. The CDR3 bases are TGTGCCAGCAGCCCAACGCTGACGGAGAGCTCCTACAATGAGCAGTTCTTC. This encodes CASSPTLTESSYNEQFF.

This clonotype has ten or more counts. CDR3 nucleotides: TGCGCCAGCAGCCCCTGGACTAGCGGCCATGAGCAGTTCTTC. It specifies CASSPWTSGHEQFF. The rearrangement uses TRBV4-1 and TRBJ2-1; TRBD2 agrees at 10 bases. In germline, CDR1 is MGHRA, CDR2 YSYEKL. J was trimmed by 8 bases and V by 4 bases; bases with no gene match: 5. The CDR3 length is 14 residues.